The present TCR beta chain was sequenced within a study of T-cell reconstitution after alpha-beta-depleted transplantation in children. Germline values: CDR1 SGHVS, CDR2 FQNEAQ. The CDR3 is made up of 17 amino acids. Trimming removed 1 base from V and 4 bases from J, with 19 bases in between. This clonotype was observed many times. Preparing the TCRbeta library involved the use of unique molecular identifiers. Using its own MiXCR run on the PCR reads, TCRdb lists one record per CDR3 protein. The table records under 4,500 distinct CDR3 sequences, roughly a fifth of them present only once. The chain has TRBV7-8 and TRBJ2-5; a possible D gene is TRBD1 (6 bases). The receptor comes from a male patient between 2 and 9 years old who had a stem cell transplant for acute lymphoblastic leukemia, so the T cells may come from the graft donor. The sequencing here drew on PBMCs, mostly from graft donor cells, taken 180 days after TCRalphabeta/CD19-depleted stem cell transplant. CDR3 protein: CASSLGLGRSRGETQYF. In nucleotides, the CDR3 is TGTGCCAGCAGCTTAGGTTTGGGTCGGTCCAGGGGAGAGACCCAGTACTTC.